A single sample gave rise to the 17 T cell receptor beta chains below, sequenced in a study of blood T cell repertoires in COVID-19. Clones were read by immunoSEQ multiplex PCR, and TCRdb kept only the in-frame ones, dropping some. This sample has around 330,000 clones, with around 88% found just once. Specimen: peripheral blood. These TCRs come from a woman younger than 45 with COVID-19, enrolled during active disease.

The genes are TRBV5-1 and TRBJ1-3, with D maybe TRBD1 (6 bases). The CDR3 sequence is 15 residues long. Germline CDR1 reads SGHRS; CDR2 reads YFSETQ. Between the trimmed V and J ends, which lost 0 bases and 2 bases, there was a span of 9 bases. The CDR3 loop is CASSLDPGAGNTIYF. The CDR3 bases are TGCGCCAGCAGCTTGGACCCAGGGGCTGGAAACACCATATATTTT.

V is TRBV15 and J is TRBJ2-2; D may be TRBD2 (6 bases). V gave up 6 bases and J gave up 3 bases, with 11 bases separating them. The CDR3 contains 14 residues. The V gene's germline CDR1 is LNHNV and CDR2 YYDKDF (reference sequence). DNA of the CDR3: TGTGCCACCAGTACGGGACTCTACACCGGGGAGCTGTTTTTT. Translation: CATSTGLYTGELFF.

This clone was observed once. The CDR3 region has the DNA TGCGCCAGCAGCCCCAGGGTCGTGAACACCGGGGAGCTGTTTTTT. This encodes CASSPRVVNTGELFF. The chain employs TRBV5-1 and TRBJ2-2; the D gene is possibly TRBD1 (5 bases). Germline loops: CDR1 SGHRS, CDR2 YFSETQ. The ends were cut back, 4 bases at V and 1 base at J, with 11 bases in the middle. The CDR3 extends over 15 amino acids.

The chain recombines TRBV7-2 with TRBJ2-7, with 9 bases fitting TRBD2. Germline-derived CDR1 and CDR2 are SGHTA and FQGNSA. V shed 1 base, J shed 5 bases, and the junction held 3 bases outside the gene matches. The CDR3 sequence is 14 residues long. This chain's CDR3 is CASSLGGLAHEQYF. The CDR3 DNA follows: TGTGCCAGCAGCTTAGGGGGACTAGCTCACGAGCAGTACTTC.

The V and J genes are TRBV7-2 and TRBJ1-2; D remains ambiguous. The V end was cut by 5 bases, the J end by 8 bases, with 15 bases between. The CDR3 totals 13 residues. Germline loops: CDR1 SGHTA, CDR2 FQGNSA. CDR3 coding DNA: TGTGCCAGCAGCCAGTCGGGGTTGCGGGGCTACACCTTC. This translates into CASSQSGLRGYTF.

This chain uses TRBV2 with TRBJ1-5; D gene uncertain. Trimming took 7 bases from V and 2 from J, leaving 18 bases between them. This CDR3 is built from 16 residues. Germline CDR1 is SNHLY and CDR2 is FYNNEI. The CDR3 DNA reads TGTGCCAGCACCGACGGAAGGGCGCGGGGCAATCAGCCCCAGCATTTT. Its translation: CASTDGRARGNQPQHF.

This rearrangement joins TRBV25-1 to TRBJ1-3; 9 positions agree with TRBD1. V dropped 5 bases and J dropped 2; count of bases not matched to a gene: 7. Germline values: CDR1 MGHDK, CDR2 SYGVNS. The CDR3 is 16 residues long. The CDR3: CASSLGTGSPGNTIYF. CDR3 DNA: TGTGCCAGCAGTTTAGGGACAGGGAGCCCTGGAAACACCATATATTTT.

The chain combines TRBV5-1 with TRBJ1-4; 7 nucleotides line up with TRBD1. V was pared by 1 base and J by 4 bases, with 1 base of the junction left unmatched. The CDR3 spans 14 residues. Germline loops: CDR1 SGHRS, CDR2 YFSETQ. CDR3 in amino acids: CASSLWDSNEKLFF. DNA for the CDR3: TGCGCCAGCAGCTTGTGGGACAGTAATGAAAAACTGTTTTTT.

This clone was seen just once. This chain uses TRBV7-9 with TRBJ2-2, with D maybe TRBD2 (6 bases). CDR3 size: 16 residues. The germline V gene has CDR1 SEHNR and CDR2 FQNEAQ (reference sequence). Trimming took off 5 bases at V and 8 bases at J, with 21 bases between the two ends. The CDR3 here is CASSHGLGRKTGELFF. CDR3 DNA: TGTGCCAGCAGCCATGGCTTGGGGAGGAAGACGGGGGAGCTGTTTTTT.

This chain uses TRBV29-1 with TRBJ2-7; tentative D call: TRBD1 (6 bases). Germline V gene sequence: CDR1 SQVTM, CDR2 ANQGSEA. CDR3 size: 13 residues. V was shortened by 4 bases and J by 1 base, with 11 bases between the two germline ends. CDR3 DNA sequence: TGCAGCGTTGCCAGGGGTGGGTCCTACGAGCAGTACTTC. Translating it yields CSVARGGSYEQYF.

The gene calls are TRBV6-5 and TRBJ1-5; TRBD1 might be the D (5 bases). Germline V gives CDR1 MNHEY, CDR2 SVGAGI. Between the trimmed V and J ends, which lost 8 bases and 0 bases, there was a span of 14 bases. This CDR3 is 15 amino acids long. The CDR3 coding sequence is TGTGCCAGCCACCTGGGGGGGTATAGCAATCAGCCCCAGCATTTT. Translated: CASHLGGYSNQPQHF.

V is TRBV7-9 and J is TRBJ1-1; 9 bases match TRBD1. The CDR3 is 13 residues long. The junction had 2 bases not matched to a gene; V was cut back by 5 bases and J by 4 bases. Germline assignment: CDR1 SEHNR and CDR2 FQNEAQ (reference sequence). CDR3: CASSQTGGTEAFF. CDR3 sequence (DNA): TGTGCCAGCAGCCAGACAGGGGGCACTGAAGCTTTCTTT.

The V gene is TRBV18, the J gene TRBJ1-5, with 7 bases fitting TRBD1. V trimming: 3 bases; J trimming: 0 bases; junction bases outside the gene matches: 2. CDR1 and CDR2 from the germline V gene are KGHSH and LQKENI. The CDR3 totals 15 residues. CDR3 in amino acids: CASSPTGDSNQPQHF. The DNA of the CDR3 is TGTGCCAGCTCACCTACAGGGGATAGCAATCAGCCCCAGCATTTT.

This chain uses TRBV18 with TRBJ2-5; D uncertain. Germline V lookup: CDR1 KGHSH, CDR2 LQKENI. The V and J ends lost 2 bases and 5 bases respectively, with 15 bases between them. This CDR3 region has 15 residues. The CDR3 spells CASSPVFQAGETQYF. CDR3 sequence (DNA): TGTGCCAGCTCACCAGTTTTCCAGGCAGGCGAGACCCAGTACTTC.

This clone is a singleton in its sample. The rearrangement links TRBV27 to TRBJ2-3; D unresolved. Per germline, CDR1 MNHEY and CDR2 SMNVEV (reference sequence). Trimming took off 0 bases at V and 5 bases at J, with 6 bases between the two ends. The CDR3 is 13 amino acids. CDR3: CASSLSTLDTQYF. The CDR3 DNA sequence: TGTGCCAGCAGTTTATCAACTTTAGATACGCAGTATTTT.

This chain uses TRBV9 with TRBJ1-3; no definite D call. The ends were cut back, 7 bases at V and 3 bases at J, with 8 bases in the middle. The germline V gene encodes CDR1 SGDLS and CDR2 YYNGEE. This CDR3 contains 12 residues. CDR3 protein: CASGLDGNTIYF. In nucleotides, the CDR3 is TGTGCCAGCGGACTGGATGGAAACACCATATATTTT.

The gene calls are TRBV27 and TRBJ1-1; 7 positions agree with TRBD1. The CDR3 runs 14 residues. Germline lookup yields CDR1 MNHEY and CDR2 SMNVEV (reference sequence). Trimming at V came to 3 bases and at J to 5 bases, leaving 6 bases not matched to a gene. CDR3 protein: CASSFGDRRTEAFF. CDR3 in DNA: TGTGCCAGCAGTTTTGGGGACAGAAGAACTGAAGCTTTCTTT.